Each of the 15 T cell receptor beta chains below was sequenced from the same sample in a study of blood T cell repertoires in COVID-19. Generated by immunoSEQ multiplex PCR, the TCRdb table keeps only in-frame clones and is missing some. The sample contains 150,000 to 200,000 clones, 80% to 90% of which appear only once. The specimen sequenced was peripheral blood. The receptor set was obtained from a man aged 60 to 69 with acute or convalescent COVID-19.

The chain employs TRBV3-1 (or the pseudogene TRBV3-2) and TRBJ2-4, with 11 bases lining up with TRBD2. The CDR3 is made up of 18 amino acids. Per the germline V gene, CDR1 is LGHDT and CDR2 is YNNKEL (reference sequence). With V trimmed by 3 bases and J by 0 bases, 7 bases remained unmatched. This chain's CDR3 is CASSQVAGGLLAKNIQYF. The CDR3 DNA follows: TGTGCCAGCAGCCAGGTAGCGGGAGGGCTCCTAGCCAAAAACATTCAGTACTTC.

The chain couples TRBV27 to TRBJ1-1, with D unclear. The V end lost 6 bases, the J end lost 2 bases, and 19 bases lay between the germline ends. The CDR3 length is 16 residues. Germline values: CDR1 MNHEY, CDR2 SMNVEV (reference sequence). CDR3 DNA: TGTGCCAGCAGGGGCTTAAGGAGGAGGTTCAACACTGAAGCTTTCTTT. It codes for CASRGLRRRFNTEAFF.

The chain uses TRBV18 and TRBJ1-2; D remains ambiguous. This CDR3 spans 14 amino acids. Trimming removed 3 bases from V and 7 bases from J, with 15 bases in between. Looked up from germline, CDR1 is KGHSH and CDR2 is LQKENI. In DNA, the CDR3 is TGTGCCAGCTCACCCACGGTACCCCGGGGTGGCTACACCTTC. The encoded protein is CASSPTVPRGGYTF. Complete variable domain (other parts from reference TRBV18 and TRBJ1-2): NAGVMQNPRHLVRRRGQEARLRCSPMKGHSHVYWYRQLPEEGLKFMVYLQKENIIDESGMPKERFSAEFPKEGPSILRIQQVVRGDSAAYFCASSPTVPRGGYTFGSGTRLTVV.

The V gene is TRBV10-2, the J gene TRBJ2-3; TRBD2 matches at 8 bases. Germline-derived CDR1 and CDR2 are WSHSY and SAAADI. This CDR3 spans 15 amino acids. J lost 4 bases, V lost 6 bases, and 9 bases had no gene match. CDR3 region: CASRPAGEWPDTQYF. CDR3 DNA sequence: TGCGCCAGCAGGCCAGCGGGAGAGTGGCCAGATACGCAGTATTTT.

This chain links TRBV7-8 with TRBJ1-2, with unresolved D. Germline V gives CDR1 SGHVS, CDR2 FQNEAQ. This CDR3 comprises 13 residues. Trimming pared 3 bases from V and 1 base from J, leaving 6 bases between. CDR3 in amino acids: CASSFSSNYGYTF. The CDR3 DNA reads TGTGCCAGCAGCTTCTCCAGTAACTATGGCTACACCTTC. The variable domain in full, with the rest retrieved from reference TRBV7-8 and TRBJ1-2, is GAGVSQSPRYKVAKRGQDVALRCDPISGHVSLFWYQQALGQGPEFLTYFQNEAQLDKSGLPSDRFFAERPEGSVSTLKIQRTQQEDSAVYLCASSFSSNYGYTFGSGTRLTVV.

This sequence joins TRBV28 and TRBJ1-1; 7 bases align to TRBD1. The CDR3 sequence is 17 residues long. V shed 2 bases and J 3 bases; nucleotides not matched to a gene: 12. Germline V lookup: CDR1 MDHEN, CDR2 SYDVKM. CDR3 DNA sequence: TGTGCCAGCAGTTTAGGAGGGGGCGGATTCAAGTACACTGAAGCTTTCTTT. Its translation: CASSLGGGGFKYTEAFF. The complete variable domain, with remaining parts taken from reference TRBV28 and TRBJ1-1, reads DVKVTQSSRYLVKRTGEKVFLECVQDMDHENMFWYRQDPGLGLRLIYFSYDVKMKEKGDIPEGYSVSREKKERFSLILESASTNQTSMYLCASSLGGGGFKYTEAFFGQGTRLTVV.

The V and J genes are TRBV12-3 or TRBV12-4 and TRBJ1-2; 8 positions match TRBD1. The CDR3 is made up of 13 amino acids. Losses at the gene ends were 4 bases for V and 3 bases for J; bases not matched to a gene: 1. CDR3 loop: CASSSDRDYGYTF. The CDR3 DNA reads TGTGCCAGCAGTTCGGACAGGGACTATGGCTACACCTTC.

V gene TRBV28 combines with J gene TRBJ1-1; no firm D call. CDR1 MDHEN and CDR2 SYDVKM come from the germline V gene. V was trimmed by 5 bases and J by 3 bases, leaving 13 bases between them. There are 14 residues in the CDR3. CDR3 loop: CASSIYDGDTEAFF. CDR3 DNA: TGTGCCAGCAGTATCTATGACGGGGACACTGAAGCTTTCTTT.

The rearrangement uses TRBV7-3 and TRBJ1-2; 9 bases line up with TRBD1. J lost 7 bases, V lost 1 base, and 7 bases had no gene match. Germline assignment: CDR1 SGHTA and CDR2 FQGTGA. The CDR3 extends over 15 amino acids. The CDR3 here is CASSLNAGQGSGYTF. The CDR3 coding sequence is TGTGCCAGCAGCTTAAACGCGGGACAGGGTTCTGGCTACACCTTC.

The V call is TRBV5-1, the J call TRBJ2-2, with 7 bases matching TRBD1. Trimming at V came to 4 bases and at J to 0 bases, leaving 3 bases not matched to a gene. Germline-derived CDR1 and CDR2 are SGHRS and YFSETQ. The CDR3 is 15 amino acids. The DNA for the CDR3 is TGCGCCAGCAGCCACAGGGGCACGAACACCGGGGAGCTGTTTTTT. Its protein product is CASSHRGTNTGELFF.

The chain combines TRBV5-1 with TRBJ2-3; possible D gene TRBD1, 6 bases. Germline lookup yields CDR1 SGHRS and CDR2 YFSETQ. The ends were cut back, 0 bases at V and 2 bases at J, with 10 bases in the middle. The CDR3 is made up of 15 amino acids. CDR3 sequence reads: CASSLGAGVTDTQYF. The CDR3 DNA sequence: TGCGCCAGCAGCTTGGGTGCAGGGGTCACAGATACGCAGTATTTT.

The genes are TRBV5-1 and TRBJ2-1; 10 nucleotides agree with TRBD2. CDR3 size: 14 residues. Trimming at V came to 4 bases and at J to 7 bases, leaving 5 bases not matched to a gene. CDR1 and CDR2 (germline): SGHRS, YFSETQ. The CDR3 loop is CASSLLAGNNEQFF. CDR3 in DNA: TGCGCCAGCAGCCTACTAGCGGGGAATAATGAGCAGTTCTTC.

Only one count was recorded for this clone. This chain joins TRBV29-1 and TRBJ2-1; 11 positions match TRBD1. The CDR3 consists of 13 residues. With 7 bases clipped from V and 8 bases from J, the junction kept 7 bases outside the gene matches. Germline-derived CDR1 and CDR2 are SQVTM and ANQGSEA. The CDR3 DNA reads TGCAGCGGGACAGGGGGCTCGGTTGATGAGCAGTTCTTC. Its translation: CSGTGGSVDEQFF.

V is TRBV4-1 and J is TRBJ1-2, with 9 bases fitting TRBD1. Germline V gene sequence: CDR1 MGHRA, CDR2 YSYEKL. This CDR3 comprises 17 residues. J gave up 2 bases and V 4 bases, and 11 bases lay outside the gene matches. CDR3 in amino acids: CASSLHPPQGANYGYTF. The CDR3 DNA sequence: TGCGCCAGCAGCCTGCACCCCCCACAGGGGGCCAACTATGGCTACACCTTC.

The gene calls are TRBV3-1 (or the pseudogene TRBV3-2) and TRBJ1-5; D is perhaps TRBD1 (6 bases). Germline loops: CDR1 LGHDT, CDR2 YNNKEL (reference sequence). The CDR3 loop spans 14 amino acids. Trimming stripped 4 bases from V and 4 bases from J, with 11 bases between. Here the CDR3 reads CASSRLGQNQPQHF. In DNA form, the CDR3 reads TGTGCCAGCAGCCGCCTGGGACAAAATCAGCCCCAGCATTTT.